The rows below give T cell receptor beta chains drawn from one sample of a study of T cell changes during pregnancy in multiple sclerosis. Using immunoSEQ multiplex PCR, the repertoire was profiled, and TCRdb retains in-frame clones only, with some absent. The sample lists about 44,000 clones; about 90% were seen once. The sample was CD4+ T cells from peripheral blood mononuclear cells, taken in the third trimester of pregnancy. The receptor source for this set is a female donor with multiple sclerosis, enrolled in a pregnancy study. Each CDR3 is given with its conserved first and last residue. Each record gives: CDR3 DNA, CDR3 protein, V gene, D gene, J gene, clone size. A D gene is named only where the DNA matches it firmly. Rows give clone size only sometimes, using once, few, many, or a class for an expanded clone.

DNA: TGTGCCAGCAAAACAGGGGGATACAACACTGAAGCTTTCTTT
CDR3: CASKTGGYNTEAFF
V: TRBV28
D: TRBD1
J: TRBJ1-1
size: .

DNA: TGCGCCAGCAGCTTGGACGGGGTCTCCTACAATGAGCAGTTCTTC
CDR3: CASSLDGVSYNEQFF
V: TRBV5-1
D: .
J: TRBJ2-1
size: .

DNA: TGCGCCAGCAGCCAAGATTCGCCCGGGCCAGGGGGTGACAATGAGCAGTTCTTC
CDR3: CASSQDSPGPGGDNEQFF
V: TRBV4-1
D: TRBD1
J: TRBJ2-1
size: .

DNA: TGTGCCAGCAGCTTAGCCAGGGGGAGATACGAGCAGTACTTC
CDR3: CASSLARGRYEQYF
V: TRBV7-2
D: TRBD1
J: TRBJ2-7
size: .

DNA: TGCAGCGTTGAGGGGGTATCTAGGGCGGGGACTAGCGGGGAACAAGAGACCCAGTACTTC
CDR3: CSVEGVSRAGTSGEQETQYF
V: TRBV29-1
D: TRBD2
J: TRBJ2-5
size: .

DNA: TGTGCCAGCTCACCAGTAGCTAACGAAGCCCAGTACTTC
CDR3: CASSPVANEAQYF
V: TRBV18
D: .
J: TRBJ2-5
size: .

DNA: TGTGCTAGCTCTCAGGACTTTGGGGAGCTGTTTTTT
CDR3: CASSQDFGELFF
V: TRBV12-5
D: .
J: TRBJ2-2
size: once

DNA: TGTGCCAGTAGTATAGGGGACAGGGAATATGGCTACACCTTC
CDR3: CASSIGDREYGYTF
V: TRBV19
D: TRBD1
J: TRBJ1-2
size: .

DNA: TGTGCCAGCGCGTCCTATTCCGGGACAGGGGTCAATGAGCAGTTCTTC
CDR3: CASASYSGTGVNEQFF
V: TRBV5-6
D: TRBD1
J: TRBJ2-1
size: .

DNA: TGCAGCGTCGCCAGGGACAGTCTCTACAATGAGCAGTTCTTC
CDR3: CSVARDSLYNEQFF
V: TRBV29-1
D: TRBD1
J: TRBJ2-1
size: .

DNA: TGTGCCAGCAGTAGTTACGGGGGAGGGGGCTACACCTTC
CDR3: CASSSYGGGGYTF
V: TRBV28
D: .
J: TRBJ1-2
size: .

DNA: TGTGCCAGCAGCACAGGACTAGCGGGAGGGCCTCGGAACAATGAGCAGTTCTTC
CDR3: CASSTGLAGGPRNNEQFF
V: TRBV5-4
D: TRBD2
J: TRBJ2-1
size: .

DNA: TGTGCCAGCAGCGTCCAAAGCGGGTACACAGATACGCAGTATTTT
CDR3: CASSVQSGYTDTQYF
V: TRBV9
D: .
J: TRBJ2-3
size: .

DNA: TGTGCCAGCTCGGGGGGACAGGGGTACAATGAGCAGTTCTTC
CDR3: CASSGGQGYNEQFF
V: TRBV18
D: TRBD1
J: TRBJ2-1
size: .

DNA: TGTGCCATCAAACAGAAGACTAGCGGGTCGCAAGAGACCCAGTACTTC
CDR3: CAIKQKTSGSQETQYF
V: TRBV2
D: TRBD2
J: TRBJ2-5
size: once

DNA: TGTGCCAGCAGCCAAGATCGGCAGGGACAGTTCTATGGCTACACCTTC
CDR3: CASSQDRQGQFYGYTF
V: TRBV4-2
D: TRBD1
J: TRBJ1-2
size: .

DNA: TGTGCCAGCAGCTTTTTACAGGGGGGGAATGAGCAGTTCTTC
CDR3: CASSFLQGGNEQFF
V: TRBV7-9
D: .
J: TRBJ2-1
size: .